These 18 T cell receptor beta chains originate from one sample sequenced in a study of shared clonotypes between healthy human individuals. Data came from immunoSEQ multiplex PCR; TCRdb stores just in-frame clones and leaves some out. The top ten clones hold roughly 0.15% of a sample with 2.5 million or so clones, 85% to 95% of them seen once. Specimen: naive CD4+ T cells sorted from blood. Subset: CD45RA+ positively selected. All receptors come from a man between 18 and 29 years old in good health.

This chain connects TRBV30 to TRBJ1-5, with 9 bases that match TRBD1. CDR1 is GTSNPN and CDR2 is SVGIG in the germline V gene (reference sequence). Germline trimming cut 2 bases from V and 3 bases from J; bases unmatched to any gene: 5. The CDR3 sequence is 15 residues long. Written as DNA, the CDR3 is TGTGCCTGGAGTTCCGGGACAGGGTTCAATCAGCCCCAGCATTTT. Translation: CAWSSGTGFNQPQHF.

The rearrangement uses TRBV30 and TRBJ1-2; D gene uncertain. This CDR3 region has 14 residues. V lost 1 base to trimming and J lost 2 bases, with 11 bases between them. CDR1 is GTSNPN and CDR2 is SVGIG in the germline V gene (reference sequence). The chain's CDR3 is CAWSEPTVNYGYTF. The CDR3 bases are TGTGCCTGGAGTGAACCCACGGTGAACTATGGCTACACCTTC.

The chain couples TRBV6-6 to TRBJ2-5; no reliable D call. CDR3 length equals 16 residues. CDR1 MNHNY and CDR2 SVGAGI come from the germline V gene (reference sequence). The V end lost 0 bases, the J end lost 0 bases, and 11 bases lay between the germline ends. The CDR3 DNA reads TGTGCCAGCAGTTACTCGTCGGGCGCGTACCAAGAGACCCAGTACTTC. It specifies CASSYSSGAYQETQYF.

V gene TRBV7-9 combines with J gene TRBJ1-1; the D gene is possibly TRBD1 (5 bases). CDR3 length: 13 residues. Trimming took 5 bases from V and 8 from J, leaving 15 bases between them. Germline CDR1 and CDR2: SEHNR and FQNEAQ (reference sequence). The CDR3 loop is CASSPKGTAEAFF. In DNA, the CDR3 is TGTGCCAGCAGCCCCAAGGGGACGGCGGAAGCTTTCTTT.

The CDR3 bases are TGTGCCAGCCGCCCCAATAGCAATCAGCCCCAGCATTTT. Protein product: CASRPNSNQPQHF. This chain connects TRBV7-2 to TRBJ1-5, with D uncertain. The CDR3 loop spans 13 amino acids. In germline, CDR1 is SGHTA, CDR2 FQGNSA. Trimming removed 8 bases at V and 0 bases at J, with 8 bases between.

The rearrangement uses TRBV5-4 and TRBJ2-1; 10 nucleotides line up with TRBD2. V was pared by 1 base and J by 7 bases, with 5 bases of the junction left unmatched. Per the germline V gene, CDR1 is SGHNT and CDR2 is YYREEE (reference sequence). The CDR3 runs 15 residues. The CDR3 DNA reads as TGTGCCAGCAGCTTGATCGGTAGCGGGAGGAATGAGCAGTTCTTC. This translates into CASSLIGSGRNEQFF.

The V gene is TRBV5-1, the J gene TRBJ1-2, with D unresolved. The CDR3 contains 15 residues. The germline CDR1 and CDR2 sequences are SGHRS and YFSETQ. V was cut by 0 bases and J by 3 bases, with 12 bases left in between. The CDR3 DNA reads as TGCGCCAGCAGCTTGGACATTTCGGGCGACTATGGCTACACCTTC. It translates to CASSLDISGDYGYTF.

CDR3 sequence reads: CASSGQFAEPGNQPQHF. CDR3 coding DNA: TGTGCCAGCAGTGGACAATTCGCGGAGCCGGGGAATCAGCCCCAGCATTTT. This chain uses TRBV6-1 with TRBJ1-5, with unresolved D. V lost 4 bases and J 4 bases, leaving 20 bases between the germline ends. Germline CDR1 MNHNS, CDR2 SASEGT. This CDR3 is built from 17 residues.

V and J are TRBV9 and TRBJ2-1; D uncertain. CDR1 is SGDLS and CDR2 is YYNGEE in the germline V gene. Trimming pared 4 bases from V and 4 bases from J, leaving 12 bases between. CDR3 length: 14 amino acids. The CDR3 spells CASSPPDIYNEQFF. For the CDR3, the DNA is TGTGCCAGCAGCCCACCGGATATATACAATGAGCAGTTCTTC.

Details on this clone: The junction does not match germline at one end; this may be a read error. CDR3 loop: CASSFGLAGGADTQYF. The CDR3 nucleotides read TGTGCTAGCAGCTTCGGACTAGCAGGGGGGGCAGATACGCAGTATTTT. The chain uses TRBV7-7 and TRBJ2-3, with D possibly being TRBD2 (8 bases). Germline-derived CDR1 and CDR2 are SSHAT and FNYEAQ (reference sequence). The CDR3 covers 16 residues.

V and J are TRBV5-1 and TRBJ2-7; 8 nucleotides align to TRBD2. J was trimmed by 7 bases and V by 4 bases; bases with no gene match: 19. The CDR3 is 17 amino acids. CDR1 and CDR2 from the germline V gene are SGHRS and YFSETQ. The chain's CDR3 is CASSLTGGRLSGEEQYF. In DNA form, the CDR3 reads TGCGCCAGCAGCCTGACGGGCGGGAGGCTATCTGGGGAAGAGCAGTACTTC.

A note on this clone: The same CDR3 also results from other DNA sequences found in this sample. This chain uses TRBV2 with TRBJ1-2; weak D call: TRBD1 (6 bases). The germline CDR1 and CDR2 sequences are SNHLY and FYNNEI. The germline V and J ends were trimmed by 5 bases and 2 bases, with 9 bases remaining between them. This CDR3 contains 13 residues. The CDR3 DNA reads TGTGCCAGCAGTCAACAGGGCAACTATGGCTACACCTTC. It yields the protein CASSQQGNYGYTF.

Note on this clone: Other DNA sequences from this sample encode an identical CDR3 as well. The rearrangement uses TRBV6-5 and TRBJ2-2; D gene uncertain. The CDR3 has 14 residues. Germline loops: CDR1 MNHEY, CDR2 SVGAGI. Trimming shortened V by 2 bases and J by 2 bases, and 6 bases separated the two germline ends. The CDR3 coding sequence is TGTGCCAGCAGTTACGCCACTAACACCGGGGAGCTGTTTTTT. Its translation is CASSYATNTGELFF.

The V call is TRBV5-1, the J call TRBJ2-2; TRBD2 matches at 9 bases. The CDR3 has 16 residues. CDR1 and CDR2 from the germline V gene are SGHRS and YFSETQ. Germline trimming cut 0 bases from V and 4 bases from J; bases unmatched to any gene: 4. The CDR3 loop is CASSLDPSGATGELFF. The CDR3 region has the DNA TGCGCCAGCAGCTTGGATCCTAGCGGGGCCACCGGGGAGCTGTTTTTT.

This chain connects TRBV10-3 to TRBJ2-2, with 7 bases aligning to TRBD2. Germline V lookup: CDR1 ENHRY, CDR2 SYGVKD. The CDR3 loop spans 13 amino acids. After removal of 8 bases from V and 4 bases from J, the junction contained 4 bases not matched to a gene. The CDR3 DNA reads as TGTGCCATCTCGACGGGGGGCACCGGGGAGCTGTTTTTT. It yields the protein CAISTGGTGELFF.

This clone was seen a few times. Other DNA sequences from this sample encode an identical CDR3 as well. This chain links TRBV5-1 with TRBJ1-3, with TRBD1 matching over 7 bases. The junction had 2 bases not matched to a gene; V was cut back by 0 bases and J by 2 bases. Germline V gene data show CDR1 as SGHRS and CDR2 as YFSETQ. The CDR3 covers 15 residues. In DNA, the CDR3 is TGCGCCAGCAGCTTGGTGACAGGGCCTGGAAACACCATATATTTT. Protein: CASSLVTGPGNTIYF.

The chain employs TRBV9 and TRBJ2-2; 9 nucleotides line up with TRBD1. With V trimmed by 0 bases and J by 6 bases, 12 bases remained unmatched. Germline loops: CDR1 SGDLS, CDR2 YYNGEE. The length of the CDR3 is 18 residues. The CDR3 spells CASSVVLGEQGAPGELFF. DNA for the CDR3: TGTGCCAGCAGCGTAGTCTTGGGAGAACAGGGGGCTCCCGGGGAGCTGTTTTTT.

V is TRBV18 and J is TRBJ2-7; D is uncertain. Germline V CDR1 and CDR2: KGHSH, LQKENI. The CDR3 length is 15 residues. The V end was cut by 4 bases, the J end by 7 bases, with 20 bases between. The CDR3 region has the DNA TGTGCCAGCTCACGGAACAACCCCTTCCTTGAGGAGCAGTACTTC. This translates into CASSRNNPFLEEQYF.